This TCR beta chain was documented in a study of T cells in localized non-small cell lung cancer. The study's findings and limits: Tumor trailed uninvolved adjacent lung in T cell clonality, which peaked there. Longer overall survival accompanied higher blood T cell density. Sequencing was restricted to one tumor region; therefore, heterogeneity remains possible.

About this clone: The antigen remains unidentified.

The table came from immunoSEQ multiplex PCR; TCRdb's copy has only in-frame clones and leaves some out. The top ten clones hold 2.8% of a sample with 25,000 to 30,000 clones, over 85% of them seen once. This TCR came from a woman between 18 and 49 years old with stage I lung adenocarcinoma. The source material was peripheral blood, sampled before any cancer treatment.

Here the CDR3 DNA reads TGTGCCAGCAGACAGCCAGGGGTGGGACAGCCCCAGCATTTT. Translation gives CASRQPGVGQPQHF. V usage is TRBV27 and J usage is TRBJ1-5, with a tentative D call TRBD1 (6 bases). Germline CDR1 is MNHEY and CDR2 is SMNVEV (reference sequence). This CDR3 is built from 14 residues. The ends were cut back, 6 bases at V and 7 bases at J, with 16 bases in the middle.